This T cell receptor (beta chain) was found in a study of cytomegalovirus exposure and HLA in healthy donors. Study-wide results and caveats: The study labeled 150 to 200 TCR beta chains cytomegalovirus-associated. It was reportedly the case that the classifier diagnosed cytomegalovirus status with high specificity and sensitivity. A few of the chains that were CMV-associated were confirmed in vitro to be specific for CMV antigens.

Among the roughly 110 subjects of the validation cohort, separate from the approximately 700-subject first cohort, were the donors. In regard to this clone: Its antigen is not known.

The CDR3 is 15 amino acids. The germline gives CDR1 MNHEY, CDR2 SVGAGI. V dropped 5 bases and J dropped 8; count of bases not matched to a gene: 12. Some clones are missing from TCRdb's copy, which holds only in-frame ones; the method was immunoSEQ multiplex PCR. The sample holds approximately 150,000 clones; approximately 91% are singletons and the top ten take 0.6% to 0.8%. The sequencing input was PBMCs. This rearrangement joins TRBV6-5 to TRBJ1-2, with 9 nucleotides matching TRBD1. The clonotype comes from a man aged 18 to 29 in good health and CMV-seronegative. The CDR3 DNA reads TGTGCCAGCAGTCTTCTTGGGACAGGGACAGGGGGCTACACCTTC. Protein product: CASSLLGTGTGGYTF.